This T cell receptor (beta chain) was sequenced in a study of Graves' ophthalmopathy and Graves' hyperthyroidism (dated by TCRdb to the late 2010s). Regarding the study in general: Peripheral blood was collected at initial diagnosis, before any treatment. The study used signatures of the TCR beta repertoire to tell Graves' ophthalmopathy apart from Graves' hyperthyroidism and to predict which patients would progress to ophthalmopathy. In total, approximately 140 blood samples were TCR-sequenced: approximately 42 ophthalmopathy, approximately 80 hyperthyroidism and some 17 hyperthyroidism-to-ophthalmopathy patients. To explore V-J signatures distinguishing ophthalmopathy from hyperthyroidism, a discovery set of approximately 100 patients (fewer than 45 ophthalmopathy, 55 to 60 stable hyperthyroidism) was enrolled. The independent validation cohort included 18 hyperthyroidism patients plus 17 patients who later progressed from hyperthyroidism to ophthalmopathy. In more than five hyperthyroidism patients, the T-cell repertoires found in thyroid tissue were compared with those found in blood. Following sampling, methimazole starting at 30 mg daily was administered to hyperthyroidism patients, and high-dose intravenous methylprednisolone was administered to ophthalmopathy patients. The 90 to 100 discovery patients were randomly split 7:3 into training and test sets.

For repertoire sequencing, TCR beta CDR3 regions were amplified from RNA transcripts. A first-round RT-PCR used HTBI primers with the Qiagen OneStep RT-PCR kit, followed by a second-round multiplex PCR, size selection and purification. Libraries were sequenced paired-end with 100 bp reads on an Illumina HiSeq2000. The source study handled its data this way. SOAPnuke was used to process the reads, throwing out any read that had adapters, had uncalled bases, had a mean Phred below 15, or lacked an exact constant-primer or identifier match. COPE v1.2.5 was used to merge high-quality paired reads. Clonotypes were defined as unique nucleotide sequences and were aligned to IMGT TRB V, D and J references using MiTCR v1.1. Only V-J combinations with frequency above 0.0001 were analysed, covering more than 99% of repertoires. For each V-J combination, a TCR clonal expansion and chaos score was defined as F50 clonal expansion divided by the chaos observed in the TCRdist matrix. Welch's t-statistics and random forest were used to narrow the features down to 10 to 15 V-J combinations, which were then fed into a naive Bayes classifier. The similarity between thyroid and blood repertoires was quantified using the Morisita-Horn index. In TCRdb, the public reads were trimmed at Q25 with fastp and aligned with MiXCR, with productive beta chains retained. Under each unique CDR3 protein, matching rows form one entry showing the most common genes and DNA. The V and J calls reflect TCRdb's pipeline rather than the authors' work. The sample profile shows about 480,000 distinct CDR3 sequences; roughly 14% of them were found once. The top ten hold 9.8% of the sample.

Study-level results and caveats: In validation, the model predicted ophthalmopathy progression with more than 55% sensitivity and 72% to 80% specificity; 12 predicted patients were CT-confirmed with GO in a median of about 7.1 months. Most expanded thyroid clonotypes with a frequency above 0.001 also appeared in blood, which suggests that blood repertoires may reflect the immune response in the thyroid. Ophthalmopathy was separated from stable hyperthyroidism by the 13-signature model with just under 90% sensitivity and 81.08% specificity in cross-validation and with 80%/75% in the test set. No statistical method was used to predetermine the sample size, and group allocation was not hidden from the investigators.

This clonotype has at least ten counts. What this receptor recognizes is not known. A junction boundary mismatches the germline segment, possibly from a read error. CDR1 is given as MNHNS and CDR2 as SASEGT, both from the germline V gene. The CDR3 covers 14 residues, taking in both the cysteine and the phenylalanine. Only the CDR3 part of the read is kept: 42 bases, read in frame from the first base. Ophthalmopathy patients were characterized by moderately to severely active disease, a Clinical Activity Score of at least 3, a NOSPECS grade of at least 4, and a disease duration under 3 months. Anyone with other autoimmune diseases, uncontrolled infections, pregnancy or lactation was excluded from the study. Diagnosis relied on clinical symptoms, serum thyroxine, TRAb, thyroid ultrasound and orbital computed tomography. Ficoll-Paque density gradient centrifugation was used to isolate PBMCs from approximately 10 ml of fresh peripheral blood. Total RNA was extracted using Trizol reagent, and RNA quality was checked on an Agilent 2100 Bioanalyzer.

The sequenced sample was blood. The rearrangement joined TRBV6-1 to TRBJ2-1; TRBD2 aligns with 7 central bases. This receptor was taken from a woman in her 30s with Graves' ophthalmopathy. Donor details come from another sample of the same person, matched by shared clones. The CDR3 region: CASSEDVGTNEQLF. The DNA is as follows: TGTGCCAGCAGTGAAGACGTCGGGACTAATGAGCAGCTCTTC.